This TCR beta chain emerged from a study of cytomegalovirus exposure and HLA in healthy donors. About the study: Around 83% of 398 genotyped donors fell in the Caucasian-associated ancestry cluster.

Germline loops: CDR1 SGHRS, CDR2 YFSETQ. The ends were cut back, 4 bases at V and 8 bases at J, with 21 bases in the middle. This CDR3 has 16 amino acids. The PCR employed 60 Vbeta primers together with 13 Jbeta primers. The table came from immunoSEQ multiplex PCR; TCRdb's copy has only in-frame clones and leaves some out. Among hundreds of thousands of clones listed, over 65% were seen once. The receptor's source is a man aged 18-30 years in good health and CMV-seronegative. The V gene is TRBV5-1, the J gene TRBJ1-4; D is possibly TRBD1 (6 bases). Sequencing was performed on PBMCs. The CDR3 coding sequence is TGCGCCAGCAGCAACCCGGGGGGGCCGATAGGGGAAAAACTGTTTTTT. Its translation: CASSNPGGPIGEKLFF.